This is a list of T cell receptor beta chains from one sample in a study of cytotoxic CD8 clonotypes in ibrutinib-treated CLL. TCRdb keeps only in-frame clones here, not all; method: immunoSEQ multiplex PCR. The sample has 160,000 or so clones, 81% seen once. Material: PBMCs, obtained after 12 months of ibrutinib treatment. The receptors stem from a human donor with chronic lymphocytic leukemia. CDR3s include the opening cysteine and the closing phenylalanine or tryptophan. D genes are given only for firm matches. Part of the rows lack a size; the others show once, few, many or a class for expanded clones.

j_call v_call d_call clone_size cdr3_nt cdr3_aa
TRBJ2-1 TRBV19 TRBD1 - TGTGCCAGTAGTAGACAGGGGGCAGCTGAGCAGTTCTTC CASSRQGAAEQFF
TRBJ2-7 TRBV30 TRBD1 - TGTGCCTTGGACAGGGGGCCCTACGAGCAGTACTTC CALDRGPYEQYF
TRBJ2-7 TRBV6-5 - - TGTGCCAGCAGTTCCGGGTCCTACGAGCAGTACTTC CASSSGSYEQYF
TRBJ1-5 TRBV7-2 - - TGTGCCAGCAGTTTCGGGATTAATCAGCCCCAGCATTTT CASSFGINQPQHF
TRBJ1-1 TRBV2 - - TGTGCCAGCAGAGTAGACGTCCTGAACACTGAAGCTTTCTTT CASRVDVLNTEAFF
TRBJ1-5 TRBV19 - - TGTGCCAGTAAACGGCAGTATAATCAGCCCCAGCATTTT CASKRQYNQPQHF
TRBJ1-2 TRBV6-6 TRBD1 - TGTGCCAGCAGTTATGGGACAGGGGGGAGGCATGGCTACACCTTC CASSYGTGGRHGYTF
TRBJ2-7 TRBV4-1 TRBD2 - TGCGCCAGCAGCCAAGAACCAGCGGGGGGGCGCGAGCAGTACTTC CASSQEPAGGREQYF
TRBJ2-5 TRBV5-4 - - TGTGCCACCTCGAGGAGGGGACAAGAGACCCAGTACTTC CATSRRGQETQYF
TRBJ2-5 TRBV2 TRBD1 few TGTGCCAGCCGGGACAGAAACCCCGAGCAAGAGACCCAGTACTTC CASRDRNPEQETQYF
TRBJ1-5 TRBV5-5 - - TGTGCCAGCAGCTTGGCCGAATTACGGGGAGCTGGCTTCAATCAGCCCCAGCATTTT CASSLAELRGAGFNQPQHF
TRBJ2-7 TRBV19 TRBD2 - TGTGCCAGTACCCCGACTAGCCGCATACTACCCTACGAGCAGTACTTC CASTPTSRILPYEQYF
TRBJ2-1 TRBV14 - - TGTGCCAGCAGCCGGCCATCTGCGGGGGCGAATTACAATGAGCAGTTCTTC CASSRPSAGANYNEQFF
TRBJ2-1 TRBV4-3 TRBD2 - TGCGCCAGCAGCCAAGGCTTACCGGGACTAGCGGGACGTAATGAGCAGTTCTTC CASSQGLPGLAGRNEQFF